This passage covers 7 T cell receptor beta chains from one sample sequenced in a study of cytotoxic CD8 clonotypes in ibrutinib-treated CLL. Profiled with immunoSEQ multiplex PCR; TCRdb holds only in-frame clones, not every one. Found here are roughly 200,000 clones, about four fifths of them singletons; the top ten hold roughly 10%. This material consisted of PBMCs, taken after 12 months of ibrutinib treatment. These receptors were collected from a human donor with chronic lymphocytic leukemia.

The rearrangement joins TRBV5-6 to TRBJ2-1; a weak D match, TRBD1 (6 bases). The CDR3 contains 16 residues. Germline V lookup: CDR1 SGHDT, CDR2 YYEEEE. V was cut by 2 bases and J by 1 base, with 13 bases left in between. In DNA, the CDR3 is TGTGCCAGCAGCTTCAGGGGTCTTGGGTCCTACAATGAGCAGTTCTTC. Amino acid sequence: CASSFRGLGSYNEQFF.

This sequence joins TRBV27 and TRBJ2-1; 7 bases match TRBD1. The CDR3 totals 14 residues. Germline CDR1 MNHEY, CDR2 SMNVEV (reference sequence). The ends lost 4 bases at V and 9 bases at J; junction bases unmatched: 9. In nucleotides, the CDR3 is TGTGCCAGCAGTTGGGACAGTGGGTTTGGTGAGCAGTTCTTC. Its protein product is CASSWDSGFGEQFF.

This clone was seen more than once but under ten times. V usage is TRBV5-6 and J usage is TRBJ1-2, with a tentative D call TRBD1 (5 bases). Germline V gives CDR1 SGHDT, CDR2 YYEEEE. Trimming shortened V by 3 bases and J by 4 bases, and 10 bases separated the two germline ends. This CDR3 comprises 13 residues. The CDR3 loop is CASSYQGSYGYTF. The CDR3 DNA is TGTGCCAGCAGCTACCAGGGTAGCTATGGCTACACCTTC.

This rearrangement joins TRBV15 to TRBJ1-2; D remains ambiguous. Trimming took 3 bases from V and 4 from J, leaving 3 bases between them. CDR3 length: 11 amino acids. Germline V gene data show CDR1 as LNHNV and CDR2 as YYDKDF (reference sequence). The CDR3: CATSSTYGYTF. CDR3 sequence (DNA): TGTGCCACCAGCAGTACCTATGGCTACACCTTC.

This chain uses TRBV4-1 with TRBJ2-1, with TRBD2 matching over 8 bases. Per the germline V gene, CDR1 is MGHRA and CDR2 is YSYEKL. The trim removed 4 bases at V and 6 bases at J, leaving 5 bases unmatched. The CDR3 contains 14 residues. The CDR3 DNA is TGCGCCAGCAGCCGTAGCGGGGAGACCAATGAGCAGTTCTTC. Amino acids: CASSRSGETNEQFF.

Note on this clone: This same CDR3 is encoded by further DNA sequences in the sample. The chain combines TRBV25-1 with TRBJ1-4, with a tentative D call TRBD1 (6 bases). Germline lookup yields CDR1 MGHDK and CDR2 SYGVNS. V lost 6 bases and J 2 bases, leaving 10 bases between the germline ends. This CDR3 comprises 14 residues. This CDR3 is CASSRTATNEKLFF. As DNA, the CDR3 is TGTGCCAGCAGCCGGACAGCTACTAATGAAAAACTGTTTTTT.

The J gene is TRBJ2-5, the V gene TRBV4-1; TRBD2 matches at 12 bases. With V trimmed by 0 bases and J by 4 bases, 21 bases remained unmatched. This CDR3 has 22 residues. Germline V gene lookup returns CDR1 MGHRA and CDR2 YSYEKL. CDR3 sequence (DNA): TGCGCCAGCAGCCAAGATAGTCCCGTCCAGGGCAGGGCTAGCGGGAGGGTAGAGACCCAGTACTTC. Translated: CASSQDSPVQGRASGRVETQYF.